These 2 T cell receptor beta chains came from one sample sequenced in a study of radiation and T cells in renal cell carcinoma. Time point indicated: blood 4 weeks post-SBRT, at nephrectomy. Noted treatment: 15 Gy SBRT to primary tumor, nephrectomy 4 weeks later. The method was immunoSEQ multiplex PCR; TCRdb's version includes in-frame clones alone and lacks a portion of them. The sample lists roughly 61,000 clones; roughly 80% were seen once. Specimen: blood, collected from a patient whose treatment included radiotherapy and nephrectomy. The receptors derive from a man aged 55-75 years with renal cell carcinoma.

The chain couples TRBV6-5 to TRBJ2-3, with 7 bases aligning to TRBD2. This CDR3 is 15 amino acids long. Germline V lookup: CDR1 MNHEY, CDR2 SVGAGI. J lost 2 bases, V lost 7 bases, and 9 bases had no gene match. The CDR3 nucleotides read TGTGCCAGCAAACTACTAGCGTATAACACAGATACGCAGTATTTT. Encoded protein: CASKLLAYNTDTQYF.

The chain combines TRBV7-4 with TRBJ2-1; 9 bases map to TRBD2. The CDR3 contains 17 residues. Germline V CDR1 and CDR2: SGHVT, SQSDAQ. The V gene end was trimmed by 5 bases and the J gene end by 4 bases; junction bases not matched to a gene: 12. CDR3 sequence (DNA): TGTGCCAGCAGCCAACCCCCCCTAGCGGGGCATTACAATGAGCAGTTCTTC. Encoded protein: CASSQPPLAGHYNEQFF.